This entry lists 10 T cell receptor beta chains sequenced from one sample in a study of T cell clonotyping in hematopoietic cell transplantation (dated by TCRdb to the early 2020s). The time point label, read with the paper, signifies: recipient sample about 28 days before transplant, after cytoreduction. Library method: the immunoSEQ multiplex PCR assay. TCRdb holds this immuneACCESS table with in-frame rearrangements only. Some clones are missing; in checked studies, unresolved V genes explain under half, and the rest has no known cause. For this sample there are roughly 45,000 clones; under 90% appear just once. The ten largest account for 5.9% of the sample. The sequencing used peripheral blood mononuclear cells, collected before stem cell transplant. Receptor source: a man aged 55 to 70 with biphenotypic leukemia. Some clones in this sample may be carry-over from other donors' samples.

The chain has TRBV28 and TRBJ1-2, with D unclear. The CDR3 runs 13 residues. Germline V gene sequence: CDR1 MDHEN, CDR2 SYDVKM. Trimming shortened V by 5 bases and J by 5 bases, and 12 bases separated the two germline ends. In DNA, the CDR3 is TGTGCCAGCAGTCCAAATGGTCTTTATGGCTACACCTTC. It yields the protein CASSPNGLYGYTF.

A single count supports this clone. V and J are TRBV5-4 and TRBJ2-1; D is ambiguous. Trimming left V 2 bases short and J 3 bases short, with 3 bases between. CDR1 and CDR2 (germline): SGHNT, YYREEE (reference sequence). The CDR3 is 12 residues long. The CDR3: CASSLDYNEQFF. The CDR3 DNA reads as TGTGCCAGCAGCTTAGACTACAATGAGCAGTTCTTC.

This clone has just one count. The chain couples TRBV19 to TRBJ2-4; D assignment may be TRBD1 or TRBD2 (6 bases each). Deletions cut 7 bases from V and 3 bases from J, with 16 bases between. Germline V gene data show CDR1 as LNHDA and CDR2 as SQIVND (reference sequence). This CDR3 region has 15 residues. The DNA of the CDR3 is TGTGCCAGTACCCTAAGGGGGGCGGGCAAAAACATTCAGTACTTC. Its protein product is CASTLRGAGKNIQYF.

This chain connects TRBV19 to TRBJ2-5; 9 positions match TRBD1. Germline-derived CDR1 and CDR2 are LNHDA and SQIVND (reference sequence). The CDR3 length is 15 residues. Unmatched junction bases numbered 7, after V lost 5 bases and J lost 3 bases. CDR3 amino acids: CASSQQGAWEETQYF. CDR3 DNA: TGTGCCAGTAGTCAACAGGGGGCTTGGGAAGAGACCCAGTACTTC.

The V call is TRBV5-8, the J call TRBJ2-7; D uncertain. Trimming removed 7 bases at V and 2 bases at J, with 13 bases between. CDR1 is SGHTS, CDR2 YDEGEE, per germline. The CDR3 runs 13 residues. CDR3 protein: CASGILNTYEQYF. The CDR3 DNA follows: TGTGCCAGCGGGATCCTGAATACCTACGAGCAGTACTTC.

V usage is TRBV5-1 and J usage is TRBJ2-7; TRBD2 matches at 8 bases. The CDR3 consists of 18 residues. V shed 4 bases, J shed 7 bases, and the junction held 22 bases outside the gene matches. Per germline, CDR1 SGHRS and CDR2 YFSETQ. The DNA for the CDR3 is TGCGCCAGCAGCCCCTGGGTTAGAGGATCGGGAGGGCCCTGGGAGCAGTACTTC. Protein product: CASSPWVRGSGGPWEQYF.

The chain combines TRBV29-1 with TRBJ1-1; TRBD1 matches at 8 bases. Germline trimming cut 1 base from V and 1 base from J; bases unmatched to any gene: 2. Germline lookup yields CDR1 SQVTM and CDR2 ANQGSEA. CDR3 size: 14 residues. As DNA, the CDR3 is TGCAGCGTTGAAGCGGGACAGGAGAACACTGAAGCTTTCTTT. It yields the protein CSVEAGQENTEAFF.

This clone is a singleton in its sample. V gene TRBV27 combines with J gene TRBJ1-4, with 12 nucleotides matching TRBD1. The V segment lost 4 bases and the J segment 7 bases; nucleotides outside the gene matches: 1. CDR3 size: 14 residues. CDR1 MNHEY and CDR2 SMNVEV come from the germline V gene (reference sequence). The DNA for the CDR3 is TGTGCCAGCAGTTGGGGACAGGGGGCTGAAAAACTGTTTTTT. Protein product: CASSWGQGAEKLFF.

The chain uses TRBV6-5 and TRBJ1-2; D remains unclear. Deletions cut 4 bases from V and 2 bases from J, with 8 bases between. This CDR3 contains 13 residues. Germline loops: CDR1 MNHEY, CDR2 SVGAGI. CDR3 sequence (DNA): TGTGCCAGCAGTTTAGCCGGAAACTATGGCTACACCTTC. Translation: CASSLAGNYGYTF.

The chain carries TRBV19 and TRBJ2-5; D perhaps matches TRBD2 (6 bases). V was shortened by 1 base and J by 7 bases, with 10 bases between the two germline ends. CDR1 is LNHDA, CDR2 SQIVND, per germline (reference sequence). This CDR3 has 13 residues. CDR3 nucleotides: TGTGCCAGTAGTATAGCCTGGCGGGGGACCCAGTACTTC. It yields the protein CASSIAWRGTQYF. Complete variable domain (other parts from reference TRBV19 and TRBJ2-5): DGGITQSPKYLFRKEGQNVTLSCEQNLNHDAMYWYRQDPGQGLRLIYYSQIVNDFQKGDIAEGYSVSREKKESFPLTVTSAQKNPTAFYLCASSIAWRGTQYFGPGTRLLVL.